This TCR beta chain is drawn from a study of cytomegalovirus exposure and HLA in healthy donors (TCRdb year 2017). Regarding the study in general: An earlier analysis of roughly 610 of the donors reported around 280 Gb of sequence data and 117 million unique TCR beta sequences obtained from 180 million or so T cells. Around 320 gigabases of sequencing data and approximately 80 million unique TCR sequences were included in an early release covering about 700 HLA-typed donors. Of the roughly 400 genotyped donors, 65% to 90% fell in the genetic ancestry cluster associated with self-reported Caucasian donors. The study was designed to test whether signatures of past pathogen exposure could be identified by cataloging public T cell receptors. The T cell repertoires of some 670 subjects were profiled by immunosequencing and related to cytomegalovirus serostatus. Along with the approximately 700-subject first cohort, a separate validation cohort of 120 different subjects was used. The study combined high-throughput TCR immunosequencing, statistical association of individual TCRs with disease status, and machine learning to predict cytomegalovirus infection status. In a later analysis, previously published TCR beta repertoires from 670 or so donors were re-analyzed and high-resolution HLA genotyping was added so that TCR occurrence patterns could be studied. In the later analysis, no new phenotypic data were used to find candidate immune exposures; instead, reliance was placed on TCR beta sequences and their occurrence across donors. An earlier analysis of several hundred of the donors used high-throughput TCR beta sequencing to judge whether each TCR beta V gene segment behaved as functional or pseudogenic. Donor age, sex, ethnicity and CMV serostatus were compiled alongside the repertoire data. A later genetic analysis took genome-wide SNP genotypes for about 55% of the roughly 670 donors and used that subset as a discovery cohort. Every repertoire in the discovery cohort had been generated on one and the same sequencing platform. Class I and class II HLA loci were covered by the typing at four-digit resolution. The number of donors typed differed by locus, with roughly 620-640 for A, B, C, DRB1 and DQB1, more than 500 for DQA1, about 610 for DPA1, and approximately 470 for DPB1. About five DR-DQ haplotypes were handled as single units for association and clustering because linkage in the cohort was strong. On average, roughly 250,000 unique TCR beta nucleotide sequences were sequenced per donor among roughly 430 genotyped donors of the cohort, with about 17% of those sequences being non-productive. Here is what the overall study found, with its caveats: According to a later analysis, parvovirus B19, influenza, CMV and Epstein-Barr virus appeared linked to several top co-occurrence clusters. Some IMGT-functional V segments, including TRBV6-2 and TRBV6-3, could not be distinguished by the 87-base-pair reads and were therefore excluded. The classifier was reported to diagnose cytomegalovirus status with high specificity and sensitivity in both the original cohort and the validation cohort. A later analysis found that most CMV-associated TCR beta chains appeared HLA-restricted, with HLA associations seemingly driven largely by CMV exposure. A later genetic analysis associated a missense DCLRE1C variant with V-gene and J-gene trimming of TCR beta chains, and an independent cohort replicated the association. Linkage disequilibrium might explain the correlated functional status among segregating V segments, but an unknown experimental factor could not be excluded. CMV serostatus was the only immune exposure information available for the cohort. In a later analysis, some 18,000 TCR beta sequences were associated with specific HLA alleles at a false discovery rate of 0.05. Most TCR sequences were observed very rarely across donors, whereas some public TCRs were present in many individuals. The study listed 150 to 200 TCR beta chains as associated with cytomegalovirus. The earlier analysis of about 600 of the donors excluded approximately 15 rarely observed V segments, including chromosome 9 orphons, because counts were too low. Sequencing depth was assumed to be roughly uniform across donors in the presence/absence analyses, though that assumption may not hold. A cluster of highly shared sequence variants was judged likely to represent a technical artifact of the sequencing pipeline. Compared with equally common non-associated chains, HLA-associated TCR beta chains in a later analysis were more clonally expanded and had lower generation probabilities. Strong co-occurrence of HLA alleles, especially DR and DQ, made assigning TCR associations to individual alleles difficult. In a later analysis, the rate of TCR association differed among HLA loci, with DRB1 alleles having the most associated TCRs and HLA-C alleles having the fewest. In this cohort, only TCR beta chains were sequenced, and detectable features were limited by the absence of alpha or paired-chain data. A further reported finding was that TCR beta sequences accurately predicted the HLA-A and HLA-B alleles for most subjects in the first cohort. It was suggested by the authors that the approach could potentially be generalized to other disease states and immunological phenotypes. Because HLA typing was unavailable for some donors at each locus, only the typed subset was used in association tests. In a later genetic analysis, fewer N-insertions in productive TCRs were reported among donors in an Asian-associated ancestry cluster than the approximately 670-donor mean. In an earlier analysis of 587 of the donors, most TCR beta V segments appeared in productive rearrangements about 87% or about 30% of the time, broadly matching IMGT annotations. In vitro tests confirmed that a few of the cytomegalovirus-associated TCR beta chains recognize cytomegalovirus antigens.

In total, roughly 670 healthy bone marrow donors made up the cohort. All cohort members were sampled while nominally healthy, although unrecorded immune exposures were likely present. The donor was CMV seropositive and belonged to the group of more than 250 seropositive cohort members. Each donor provided a peripheral blood sample, and peripheral blood mononuclear cells were used for TCR beta sequencing. Genomic DNA was extracted from the blood cell samples with the Qiagen DNeasy Blood Extraction Kit. This clone was counted a single time. The antigen this receptor binds is unknown. Base qualities are not at hand, and no much larger clone is one base apart. The cysteine opens and the phenylalanine closes a CDR3 of 12 amino acids. Solely the CDR3 DNA is kept, with 36 bases framed from the first base. CDR1 is given as SGHVS and CDR2 as FNYEAQ, both from the germline V gene. V and J are truncated by 2 bases and 8 bases respectively, leaving an intervening sequence of 7 bases.

Library method: the immunoSEQ multiplex PCR assay. The multiplex PCR relied on a mix of 60 forward primers for TCR Vbeta segments and 13 reverse primers for TCR Jbeta segments. A multiplex PCR assay on genomic DNA amplified the CDR3 region of rearranged TCR beta genes. The Illumina HiSeq System was used to sequence the amplified TCR beta libraries as 87-base-pair reads. The original methods were these. A later analysis counted about 80 million unique TCR beta chains across the roughly 700 repertoires, and 9.5 million to 11 million of these chains were shared by at least two donors. A nearest-neighbor algorithm error-corrected the raw reads and collapsed the reads into unique sequences, merging closely related sequences to remove PCR and sequencing errors. Alignment of CDR3 sequences to IMGT reference sequences was used to assign V, D and J gene segments. Each retained sequence needed at least a six-nucleotide match to both a V gene segment and a J gene segment. A rearrangement was called productive if the CDR3 had no stop codons and remained in frame with V and J, and every other rearrangement was called non-productive. CDR3 was defined according to IMGT convention as the region running from the second conserved V-encoded cysteine to the conserved J-encoded phenylalanine. The earlier analysis of 500 to 650 of the donors excluded any sequence lacking an unambiguous match to a single V gene segment. In an earlier analysis of roughly 600 of the donors, a V segment was called functional when productive rearrangements were above 56.7%, and segregating when the standard deviation between donors exceeded 5%. A statistical classification framework was built for diagnosing cytomegalovirus status from the catalog of TCR beta chain sequences. In a later analysis, TCR nucleotide sequences were compared against IMGT/GENE-DB human TR gene sequences so that V and J genes could be assigned. Using the TCRdist pipeline, a later analysis assigned CDR3 sequences along with most-parsimonious VDJ recombination scenarios. In a later analysis, each TCR beta chain was defined by its CDR3 amino acid sequence together with its V-gene family, and reads without a unique V-gene family were excluded. In a later analysis, 450 to 600 highly shared, low-generation-probability nucleotide sequences were removed to address suspected cross-contamination and a sequencing artifact. In a later analysis, a clonal expansion index for each public chain was calculated from normalized within-repertoire ranks of inferred template counts. Generation probabilities in a later analysis came from a VDJ recombination model fitted to out-of-frame rearrangements, and those results were checked against IGoR. Hypergeometric tests were used in a later analysis to score TCR-TCR, TCR-HLA and TCR-CMV co-occurrence, with a repertoire-size bias correction applied to the TCR pairs. A later analysis estimated false discovery rates by permuting HLA or CMV assignments 20 times. In a later analysis, co-occurring TCRs were grouped using DBSCAN, and TCRdist sequence similarity was added for clustering within HLA-allele-positive subsets. Repertoires with fewer than 30,000 or more than 120,000 public chains, plus five repertoires with anomalous nucleotide sharing, were excluded from co-occurrence clustering. TCRdb carries this immuneACCESS record with in-frame sequences only. Its versions omit some clonotypes, under half of them owing to an unresolved V gene in the studies checked, with the rest unexplained. D and trimming come from the DNA, and the V and J calls and clone size come from that table. The sample yields over 95,000 clones; 77% were counted once. The ten largest clones add up to approximately 11% of the sample.

The clonotype originates from a man aged 35 to 55 in good health and CMV-seropositive. The chain couples TRBV7-6 to TRBJ2-1; the D gene identity is not certain. Sequencing input: PBMCs. The CDR3 here reads CASSLSADEQFF. The nucleotide sequence reads TGTGCCAGCAGCTTATCCGCGGATGAGCAGTTCTTC.